The entry that follows covers one TCR beta chain sequence. The antigen is undetermined. The V gene's germline CDR1 is SEHNR and CDR2 FQNEAQ (reference sequence). V was shortened by 5 bases and J by 6 bases, with 17 bases between the two germline ends. This CDR3 spans 15 amino acids. In the PCR, 60 Vbeta and 13 Jbeta primers were used. Assay: immunoSEQ multiplex PCR; the TCRdb copy retains only in-frame clones and omits some. The sample consists of tens of thousands of clones, approximately 84% of them appearing once. This record comes from a study of cytomegalovirus exposure and HLA in healthy donors. Notes on the study in general: About 150 TCR beta chains were listed as cytomegalovirus-associated.

The sequencing sample was made of PBMCs. The rearrangement links TRBV7-9 to TRBJ2-1, with D tentatively TRBD2 (6 bases). The TCR comes from a young man in good health and CMV-seronegative. CDR3 nucleotides: TGTGCCAGCAGCCCTAAGGGACTGCAAACCAATGAGCAGTTCTTC. Its protein is CASSPKGLQTNEQFF.